These 20 T cell receptor beta chains share one sample of origin, sequenced in a study of blood T cell repertoires in COVID-19. TCRdb keeps only in-frame clones here, not all; method: immunoSEQ multiplex PCR. This table has approximately 93,000 clones, around 88% appearing once. Sequenced input: peripheral blood. Source of these receptors: a man aged 50-60 years with COVID-19, enrolled during active disease.

This chain uses TRBV24-1 with TRBJ2-1; D possibly corresponds to TRBD2 (6 bases). This CDR3 comprises 13 residues. Germline-derived CDR1 and CDR2 are KGHDR and SFDVKD. The germline V and J ends were trimmed by 5 bases and 5 bases, with 9 bases remaining between them. CDR3 amino acids: CATSVGLNNEQFF. The CDR3 DNA reads TGTGCCACCAGTGTCGGACTAAACAATGAGCAGTTCTTC.

This clone was observed a handful of times. The chain employs TRBV27 and TRBJ1-6; tentative D call: TRBD1 (6 bases). The germline CDR1 and CDR2 sequences are MNHEY and SMNVEV (reference sequence). The V gene lost 6 bases and the J gene lost 8 bases, with 14 bases spanning the gap. The CDR3 is 14 amino acids. The chain's CDR3 is CASSRGGIDSPLHF. CDR3 coding DNA: TGTGCCAGCAGCCGAGGGGGTATTGATTCACCCCTCCACTTT.

The chain couples TRBV7-8 to TRBJ2-1, with 9 bases lining up with TRBD2. V dropped 5 bases and J dropped 0; count of bases not matched to a gene: 8. CDR3 length: 17 amino acids. The V gene's germline CDR1 is SGHVS and CDR2 FQNEAQ. The CDR3 DNA is TGTGCCAGCAGCCCTGGCGGGGGGGCAAGCTCCTACAATGAGCAGTTCTTC. Amino acids: CASSPGGGASSYNEQFF.

The chain is built from TRBV3-1 (or the pseudogene TRBV3-2) and TRBJ1-2; the D is unclear. The CDR3 contains 14 residues. The ends were cut back, 3 bases at V and 8 bases at J, with 16 bases in the middle. Germline values: CDR1 LGHDT, CDR2 YNNKEL (reference sequence). The DNA for the CDR3 is TGTGCCAGCAGCCATTCCCCAGGCGCCAGGGGCTACACCTTC. As protein: CASSHSPGARGYTF.

The gene calls are TRBV29-1 and TRBJ2-5; 9 bases are shared with TRBD1. V lost 7 bases to trimming and J lost 1 base; unmatched junction nucleotides: 7. The CDR3 loop spans 14 amino acids. CDR1 SQVTM and CDR2 ANQGSEA come from the germline V gene. CDR3 nucleotides: TGCAGCGCGGACAGGGGATGGGCCCAAGAGACCCAGTACTTC. It codes for CSADRGWAQETQYF.

The rearrangement links TRBV30 to TRBJ1-3; 9 bases are a match to TRBD1. V shed 2 bases and J 0 bases; nucleotides not matched to a gene: 14. This CDR3 contains 19 residues. Germline CDR1 and CDR2: GTSNPN and SVGIG (reference sequence). In nucleotides, the CDR3 is TGTGCCTGGAGTCAGTCGGGACAGGGCCTCCAATACTCTGGAAACACCATATATTTT. Translation: CAWSQSGQGLQYSGNTIYF.

The chain recombines TRBV30 with TRBJ1-1; D unresolved. The CDR3 contains 13 residues. Germline CDR1 reads GTSNPN; CDR2 reads SVGIG (reference sequence). V was shortened by 2 bases and J by 1 base, with 8 bases between the two germline ends. CDR3 nucleotides: TGTGCCTGGAGTCGGTCGGGGAACACTGAAGCTTTCTTT. Encoded protein: CAWSRSGNTEAFF.

The V call is TRBV19, the J call TRBJ2-7; TRBD1 aligns across 8 bases. V shed 4 bases and J 6 bases; nucleotides not matched to a gene: 5. Germline-derived CDR1 and CDR2 are LNHDA and SQIVND (reference sequence). This CDR3 is 13 amino acids long. CDR3 loop: CASSRTGNSEQYF. The CDR3 bases are TGTGCCAGTAGTAGGACAGGGAATAGCGAGCAGTACTTC.

The V call is TRBV5-5, the J call TRBJ2-2, with 7 bases identical to TRBD1. Trimming removed 0 bases from V and 7 bases from J; junction bases left unmatched: 3. This CDR3 comprises 14 residues. Germline CDR1 SGHKS, CDR2 YYEKEE (reference sequence). CDR3 loop: CASSLGQGDGELFF. CDR3 bases: TGTGCCAGCAGCTTGGGACAGGGCGACGGGGAGCTGTTTTTT.

This rearrangement joins TRBV3-1 (or the pseudogene TRBV3-2) to TRBJ2-3, with 10 nucleotides matching TRBD2. CDR3 size: 16 residues. Germline values: CDR1 LGHDT, CDR2 YNNKEL (reference sequence). The ends lost 2 bases at V and 3 bases at J; junction bases unmatched: 5. The CDR3 sequence: CASSQQRGGWTDTQYF. The CDR3 DNA follows: TGTGCCAGCAGCCAACAGCGGGGGGGTTGGACAGATACGCAGTATTTT.

The rearrangement links TRBV5-1 to TRBJ2-4; 10 bases match TRBD2. Trimming took 3 bases from V and 8 from J; bases not matched to a gene: 14. The germline V gene has CDR1 SGHRS and CDR2 YFSETQ. The CDR3 consists of 17 residues. The CDR3 protein is CASSSKAGGPSWHIQYF. The CDR3 coding sequence is TGCGCCAGCAGCTCCAAAGCGGGGGGGCCGAGTTGGCACATTCAGTACTTC.

The chain carries TRBV9 and TRBJ2-7; D may be TRBD1 (5 bases). Per germline, CDR1 SGDLS and CDR2 YYNGEE. CDR3 length: 12 amino acids. With 4 bases removed from V and 4 bases from J, the gap between germline ends came to 9 bases. In nucleotides, the CDR3 is TGTGCCAGCAGCACCGACAGTTACGAGCAGTACTTC. It encodes CASSTDSYEQYF.

The rearrangement joins TRBV28 to TRBJ1-3; 8 bases agree with TRBD1. The CDR3 length is 15 residues. Germline V lookup: CDR1 MDHEN, CDR2 SYDVKM. V lost 5 bases to trimming and J lost 2 bases; unmatched junction nucleotides: 5. CDR3 in amino acids: CASSKTGGTGNTIYF. CDR3 bases: TGTGCCAGCAGTAAAACAGGGGGGACTGGAAACACCATATATTTT. Drawing the rest from reference TRBV28 and TRBJ1-3, the complete variable domain is DVKVTQSSRYLVKRTGEKVFLECVQDMDHENMFWYRQDPGLGLRLIYFSYDVKMKEKGDIPEGYSVSREKKERFSLILESASTNQTSMYLCASSKTGGTGNTIYFGEGSWLTVV.

This chain joins TRBV28 and TRBJ1-1; D gene ambiguous. CDR3 length: 15 amino acids. With 1 base removed from V and 1 base from J, the gap between germline ends came to 10 bases. From germline, CDR1 is MDHEN and CDR2 SYDVKM. CDR3 nucleotide sequence: TGTGCCAGCAGTTTATTCCTCCGGGGGAACACTGAAGCTTTCTTT. It specifies CASSLFLRGNTEAFF.

The chain employs TRBV6-1 and TRBJ1-6; 7 bases are a match to TRBD1. In germline, CDR1 is MNHNS, CDR2 SASEGT. V shed 6 bases, J shed 4 bases, and the junction held 9 bases outside the gene matches. CDR3 length: 16 amino acids. For the CDR3, the DNA is TGTGCCAGCAGCGAAAAGACAGGGCGGTATAATTCACCCCTCCACTTT. Protein sequence: CASSEKTGRYNSPLHF.

With respect to this clone: A junction end diverges from the germline sequence, so it may reflect a read error. The chain has TRBV19 and TRBJ1-2; TRBD1 is a possible D gene (6 bases). Germline CDR1 LNHDA, CDR2 SQIVND (reference sequence). The CDR3 consists of 11 residues. CDR3 nucleotide sequence: TGTGCCCTCGGGTCAGGGGCCGCGGCCGTCTTC. Residues: CALGSGAAAVF.

This chain joins TRBV5-6 and TRBJ1-6; 8 bases map to TRBD1. This CDR3 has 15 residues. The ends lost 1 base at V and 7 bases at J; junction bases unmatched: 4. Germline V gene data show CDR1 as SGHDT and CDR2 as YYEEEE. CDR3 bases: TGTGCCAGCAGCTTGCGCGGGACAGGCAATTCACCCCTCCACTTT. This gives the protein CASSLRGTGNSPLHF.

This chain links TRBV3-1 (or the pseudogene TRBV3-2) with TRBJ2-2; D ambiguous. The ends were cut back, 0 bases at V and 0 bases at J, with 8 bases in the middle. From germline, CDR1 is LGHDT and CDR2 YNNKEL (reference sequence). This CDR3 has 16 residues. CDR3 sequence (DNA): TGTGCCAGCAGCCAAGAAAGGCTAGCGAACACCGGGGAGCTGTTTTTT. As protein: CASSQERLANTGELFF.

The V call is TRBV6-2 or TRBV6-3, the J call TRBJ1-6; no firm D call. The V and J ends lost 6 bases and 9 bases respectively, with 12 bases between them. In germline, CDR1 is MNHEY, CDR2 SVGEGT. The CDR3 sequence is 13 residues long. The CDR3 DNA reads TGTGCCAGCAGCCCCCCGGCGGGTTCACCCCTCCACTTT. Translation: CASSPPAGSPLHF.

The chain combines TRBV6-2 or TRBV6-3 with TRBJ2-5, with unresolved D. V was shortened by 4 bases and J by 5 bases, with 8 bases between the two germline ends. Germline CDR1 is MNHEY and CDR2 is SVGEGT. The CDR3 covers 12 residues. CDR3 sequence reads: CASSSTRETQYF. The CDR3, as DNA: TGTGCCAGCAGTTCTACGCGGGAGACCCAGTACTTC.